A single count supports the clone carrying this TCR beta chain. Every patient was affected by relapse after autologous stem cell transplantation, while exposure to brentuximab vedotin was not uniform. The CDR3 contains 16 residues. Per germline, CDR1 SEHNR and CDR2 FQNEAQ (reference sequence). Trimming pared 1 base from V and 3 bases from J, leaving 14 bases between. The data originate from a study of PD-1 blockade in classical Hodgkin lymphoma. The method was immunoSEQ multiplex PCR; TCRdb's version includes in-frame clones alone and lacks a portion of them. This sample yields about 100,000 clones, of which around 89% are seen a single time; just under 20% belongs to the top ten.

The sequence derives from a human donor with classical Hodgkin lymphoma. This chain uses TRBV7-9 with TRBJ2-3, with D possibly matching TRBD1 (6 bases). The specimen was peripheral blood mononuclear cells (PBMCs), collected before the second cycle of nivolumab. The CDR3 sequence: CASSLGTDQLTDTQYF. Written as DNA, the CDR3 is TGTGCCAGCAGCTTAGGGACAGACCAACTTACAGATACGCAGTATTTT.